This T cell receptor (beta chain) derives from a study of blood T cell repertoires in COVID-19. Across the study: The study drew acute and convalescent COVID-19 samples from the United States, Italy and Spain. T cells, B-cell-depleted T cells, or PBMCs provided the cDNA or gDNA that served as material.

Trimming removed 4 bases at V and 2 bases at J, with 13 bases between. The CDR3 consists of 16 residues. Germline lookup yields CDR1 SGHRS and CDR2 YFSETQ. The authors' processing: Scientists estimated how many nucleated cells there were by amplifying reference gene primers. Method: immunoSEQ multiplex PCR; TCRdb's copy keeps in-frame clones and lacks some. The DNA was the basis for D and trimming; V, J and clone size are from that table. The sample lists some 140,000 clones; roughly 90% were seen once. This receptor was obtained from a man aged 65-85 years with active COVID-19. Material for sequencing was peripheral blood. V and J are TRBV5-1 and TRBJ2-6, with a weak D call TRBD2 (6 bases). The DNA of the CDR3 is TGCGCCAGCAGCGCCGGCGGGGTTCCTGGGGCCAACGTCCTGACTTTC. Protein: CASSAGGVPGANVLTF.